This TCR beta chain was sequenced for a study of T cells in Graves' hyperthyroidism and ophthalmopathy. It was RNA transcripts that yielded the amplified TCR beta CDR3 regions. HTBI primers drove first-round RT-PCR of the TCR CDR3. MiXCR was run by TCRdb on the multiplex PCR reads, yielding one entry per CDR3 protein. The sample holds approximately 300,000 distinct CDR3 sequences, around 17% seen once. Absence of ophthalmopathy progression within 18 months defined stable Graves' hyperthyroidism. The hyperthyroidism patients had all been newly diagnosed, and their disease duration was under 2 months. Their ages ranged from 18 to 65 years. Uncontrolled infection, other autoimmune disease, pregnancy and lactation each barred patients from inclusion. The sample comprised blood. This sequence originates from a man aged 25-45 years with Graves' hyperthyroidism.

The CDR3 DNA is TGCAGTGCTAAGGGGAGCTATGGCTACACCTTC. It encodes CSAKGSYGYTF. The J gene is TRBJ1-2, the V gene TRBV20-1, with a tentative D call TRBD1 (5 bases). This CDR3 has 11 residues. Germline CDR1 reads DFQATT; CDR2 reads SNEGSKA (reference sequence). Trimming stripped 4 bases from V and 4 bases from J, with 7 bases between.